One and the same sample provided the 16 T cell receptor beta chains below, sequenced in a study of a mutant IDH1 vaccine in newly diagnosed glioma. Time point described: week 35, safety follow-up. Doses of 300 ug of mutant IDH1 20-mer peptide were given with topical imiquimod. The method was immunoSEQ multiplex PCR; TCRdb's version includes in-frame clones alone and lacks a portion of them. The sample gives over 40,000 clones, approximately 81% of which show up once; approximately 4.7% is in the top ten. The antigens of these receptors remain unknown. The sample here was PBMCs, taken from a glioma patient whose treatment included an IDH1 peptide vaccine. Receptors originate from a woman aged 40 to 55 with glioma. Some clones in this sample may be carry-over from other donors' samples.

This rearrangement joins TRBV5-5 to TRBJ2-7; 7 bases fit TRBD1. The germline CDR1 and CDR2 sequences are SGHKS and YYEKEE (reference sequence). This CDR3 has 14 residues. V was clipped by 4 bases and J by 2 bases; unmatched bases: 6. The CDR3 DNA sequence: TGTGCCAGCAGCGCTCAGGGGGTTGCCTACGAGCAGTACTTC. The encoded protein is CASSAQGVAYEQYF.

The genes are TRBV11-3 and TRBJ1-4; 10 nucleotides line up with TRBD1. The CDR3 covers 16 residues. Germline-derived CDR1 and CDR2 are SGHNT and YENEEA. V dropped 4 bases and J dropped 11; count of bases not matched to a gene: 13. In DNA, the CDR3 is TGTGCCAGCAGCTCCCTACGGGACAGGGGAAAGGGGAAACTGTTTTTT. Translating gives CASSSLRDRGKGKLFF.

The CDR3 spells CASSFRGGSNTGELFF. For the CDR3, the DNA is TGTGCCAGCAGCTTCCGAGGGGGATCGAACACCGGGGAGCTGTTTTTT. This chain links TRBV7-6 with TRBJ2-2, with a weak D call TRBD1 (6 bases). This CDR3 has 16 residues. Trimming stripped 3 bases from V and 0 bases from J, with 11 bases between. From germline, CDR1 is SGHVS and CDR2 FNYEAQ.

As DNA, the CDR3 is TGCGCCAGCAGCCAAGAAGGGGCTGTATCCGAAAAACTGTTTTTT. Amino acid sequence: CASSQEGAVSEKLFF. This chain joins TRBV4-1 and TRBJ1-4, with a weak D call TRBD1 (5 bases). The CDR3 consists of 15 residues. CDR1 is MGHRA, CDR2 YSYEKL, per germline. The V and J ends lost 0 bases and 8 bases respectively, with 13 bases between them.

The chain employs TRBV4-3 and TRBJ2-1; 12 positions agree with TRBD2. Germline V gene data show CDR1 as LGHNA and CDR2 as YSLEER. CDR3 length: 17 amino acids. V lost 0 bases and J lost 2; bases outside the gene matches: 2. CDR3 DNA sequence: TGCGCCAGCAGCCAAGACGCTAGCGGGGGGGCCTACAATGAGCAGTTCTTC. This sequence encodes CASSQDASGGAYNEQFF.

The rearrangement uses TRBV4-3 and TRBJ2-6; D may correspond to TRBD1 or TRBD2 (5 bases each). V shed 0 bases and J shed 4 bases, with 13 bases lying between them. Germline assignment: CDR1 LGHNA and CDR2 YSLEER. The CDR3 extends over 17 amino acids. CDR3 sequence (DNA): TGCGCCAGCAGCCAAGATGGGACGGGGACCGGGGCCAACGTCCTGACTTTC. Its translation is CASSQDGTGTGANVLTF.

The rearrangement links TRBV4-1 to TRBJ2-7; D gene uncertain. Trimming cost V 4 bases and J 1 base, with 5 bases left between them. The CDR3 runs to 12 residues. The germline V gene has CDR1 MGHRA and CDR2 YSYEKL. The CDR3 DNA follows: TGCGCCAGCAGCCCCCCATCCTACGAGCAGTACTTC. This encodes CASSPPSYEQYF.

This clone was detected a few times. This sequence joins TRBV6-5 and TRBJ2-1; D is ambiguous. The CDR3 spans 13 residues. Germline V gives CDR1 MNHEY, CDR2 SVGAGI. The germline V and J ends were trimmed by 5 bases and 6 bases, with 11 bases remaining between them. CDR3 residues: CASSDAHGNEQFF. The CDR3 DNA reads as TGTGCCAGCAGTGACGCACACGGCAATGAGCAGTTCTTC.

J is TRBJ2-7 and V is TRBV9; TRBD1 is a possible D gene (6 bases). The CDR3 has 15 residues. In germline, CDR1 is SGDLS, CDR2 YYNGEE. Trimming removed 2 bases at V and 4 bases at J, with 16 bases between. The CDR3: CASSVGAGSWYEQYF. The CDR3, as DNA: TGTGCCAGCAGCGTGGGGGCAGGTAGTTGGTACGAGCAGTACTTC.

This clone has only a few counts. This CDR3 reads CASSQVGGTGGYTF. The CDR3 nucleotides are TGCGCCAGCAGCCAAGTAGGCGGGACGGGGGGCTACACCTTC. The chain combines TRBV4-1 with TRBJ1-2, with a weak D call TRBD1 (5 bases). This CDR3 has 14 amino acids. V shed 1 base and J shed 8 bases, with 14 bases lying between them. Germline V lookup: CDR1 MGHRA, CDR2 YSYEKL.

The CDR3 sequence: CASSQDGRGIEQYF. The CDR3 coding sequence is TGCGCCAGCAGCCAAGACGGAAGGGGTATCGAGCAGTACTTC. The gene calls are TRBV4-3 and TRBJ2-7, with a weak D call TRBD1 (5 bases). Germline assignment: CDR1 LGHNA and CDR2 YSLEER. Trimming stripped 0 bases from V and 6 bases from J, with 12 bases between. The CDR3 spans 14 residues.

V and J are TRBV19 and TRBJ1-2; D unresolved. V lost 3 bases, J lost 2 bases, and 7 bases lay in between. In germline, CDR1 is LNHDA, CDR2 SQIVND (reference sequence). CDR3 length equals 13 residues. The CDR3 is CASSIAQNYGYTF. CDR3 in DNA: TGTGCCAGTAGTATCGCACAAAACTATGGCTACACCTTC. Full variable domain (rest looked up from reference TRBV19 and TRBJ1-2): DGGITQSPKYLFRKEGQNVTLSCEQNLNHDAMYWYRQDPGQGLRLIYYSQIVNDFQKGDIAEGYSVSREKKESFPLTVTSAQKNPTAFYLCASSIAQNYGYTFGSGTRLTVV.

The gene calls are TRBV29-1 and TRBJ1-3; a possible D gene is TRBD1 (5 bases). This CDR3 comprises 15 residues. Trimming cost V 0 bases and J 9 bases, with 18 bases left between them. The germline V gene encodes CDR1 SQVTM and CDR2 ANQGSEA. In DNA form, the CDR3 reads TGCAGCGTTGAAGATCAAGGGCCAGGGTCGGGCACCATATATTTT. Translation: CSVEDQGPGSGTIYF.

The chain carries TRBV27 and TRBJ2-1; no firm D call. Between the trimmed V and J ends, which lost 5 bases and 11 bases, there was a span of 16 bases. The germline V gene has CDR1 MNHEY and CDR2 SMNVEV (reference sequence). CDR3 length equals 13 residues. This CDR3 reads CASSQLDELKQFF. For the CDR3, the DNA is TGTGCCAGCAGTCAGCTGGACGAATTGAAGCAGTTCTTC.

This chain uses TRBV7-2 with TRBJ2-7, with a weak D call TRBD2 (6 bases). This CDR3 is 15 amino acids long. Germline V gene sequence: CDR1 SGHTA, CDR2 FQGNSA. V was trimmed by 1 base and J by 0 bases, leaving 10 bases between them. CDR3 protein: CASSLVADSSYEQYF. The CDR3 DNA follows: TGTGCCAGCAGCTTAGTAGCGGATTCCTCCTACGAGCAGTACTTC.

The V gene is TRBV4-3, the J gene TRBJ2-2, with D tentatively TRBD1 (5 bases). The V and J ends lost 0 bases and 2 bases respectively, with 13 bases between them. Germline V gene data show CDR1 as LGHNA and CDR2 as YSLEER. The CDR3 runs to 17 residues. The CDR3: CASSQEQGRSNTGELFF. The CDR3 coding sequence is TGCGCCAGCAGCCAAGAGCAGGGAAGATCAAACACCGGGGAGCTGTTTTTT.